This passage covers 20 T cell receptor beta chains from one sample sequenced in a study of OX40 agonist ivuxolimab in advanced cancers. Data came from immunoSEQ multiplex PCR; TCRdb stores just in-frame clones and leaves some out. The data show around 19,000 clones, about three quarters seen once. Material: CD4+ or CD8+ T cells sorted from blood, obtained in a trial of the OX40 agonist ivuxolimab. These receptors were obtained from an adult with an advanced solid tumor such as melanoma, head and neck, liver or kidney cancer.

The chain uses TRBV28 and TRBJ2-3, with 11 nucleotides matching TRBD2. V lost 5 bases and J lost 2; bases outside the gene matches: 3. The CDR3 has 15 amino acids. The V gene's germline CDR1 is MDHEN and CDR2 SYDVKM. The CDR3 DNA reads as TGTGCCAGCAGTAAACTAGCGGGAGACACAGATACGCAGTATTTT. Amino acid sequence: CASSKLAGDTDTQYF.

The chain has TRBV11-2 and TRBJ1-1, with 7 bases that match TRBD1. Germline V gives CDR1 SGHAT, CDR2 FQNNGV. CDR3 size: 17 residues. The junction had 12 bases not matched to a gene; V was cut back by 5 bases and J by 0 bases. This CDR3 reads CASSLHLGGQMNTEAFF. DNA of the CDR3: TGTGCCAGCAGCCTCCATTTAGGGGGACAGATGAACACTGAAGCTTTCTTT. The full variable domain, with the rest looked up from reference TRBV11-2 and TRBJ1-1, is EAGVAQSPRYKIIEKRQSVAFWCNPISGHATLYWYQQILGQGPKLLIQFQNNGVVDDSQLPKDRFSAERLKGVDSTLKIQPAKLEDSAVYLCASSLHLGGQMNTEAFFGQGTRLTVV.

CDR3 DNA: TGTGCCAGCAGCCGGGGGGCAGATACGCAGTATTTT. Encoded protein: CASSRGADTQYF. The chain joins TRBV27 to TRBJ2-3; 7 bases are a match to TRBD2. This CDR3 has 12 residues. Germline values: CDR1 MNHEY, CDR2 SMNVEV (reference sequence). The trim removed 6 bases at V and 4 bases at J, leaving 1 base unmatched.

J is TRBJ2-5 and V is TRBV28; 8 bases line up with TRBD2. V dropped 6 bases and J dropped 2; count of bases not matched to a gene: 14. CDR1 and CDR2 from the germline V gene are MDHEN and SYDVKM. This CDR3 has 17 residues. CDR3 in DNA: TGTGCCAGCAGAAACCCCGGGAGTAGCGGGGATCAAGAGACCCAGTACTTC. Translation: CASRNPGSSGDQETQYF.

The chain recombines TRBV5-1 with TRBJ2-6, with a weak D call TRBD2 (5 bases). The germline CDR1 and CDR2 sequences are SGHRS and YFSETQ. Trimming removed 4 bases at V and 0 bases at J, with 5 bases between. This CDR3 is built from 14 residues. CDR3 in amino acids: CASSGGSGANVLTF. The CDR3 nucleotides are TGCGCCAGCAGCGGAGGCTCTGGGGCCAACGTCCTGACTTTC.

The chain employs TRBV28 and TRBJ1-2; the D gene is possibly TRBD1 (6 bases). Germline loops: CDR1 MDHEN, CDR2 SYDVKM. This CDR3 spans 13 amino acids. Trimming removed 2 bases from V and 3 bases from J, with 7 bases in between. The CDR3, as DNA: TGTGCCAGCAGTTTAAGGGGGGACTATGGCTACACCTTC. It yields the protein CASSLRGDYGYTF.

This chain joins TRBV6-6 and TRBJ2-7; D might be TRBD1 (5 bases). Germline V gene data show CDR1 as MNHNY and CDR2 as SVGAGI (reference sequence). V was pared by 0 bases and J by 2 bases, with 11 bases between. CDR3 length: 15 residues. CDR3 DNA: TGTGCCAGCAGTTACTCAGAGGACAACCCCTACGAGCAGTACTTC. Amino acid sequence: CASSYSEDNPYEQYF.

The CDR3: CASSLVGSGRADTQYF. The DNA of the CDR3 is TGTGCCAGCAGCTTAGTTGGTAGCGGGAGAGCAGATACGCAGTATTTT. The V gene is TRBV7-6, the J gene TRBJ2-3; 9 positions agree with TRBD2. Germline CDR1 reads SGHVS; CDR2 reads FNYEAQ. The ends lost 1 base at V and 4 bases at J; junction bases unmatched: 6. This CDR3 contains 16 residues. The full variable domain, in which reference TRBV7-6 and TRBJ2-3 provide the parts outside the CDR3, is GAGVSQSPRYKVTKRGQDVALRCDPISGHVSLYWYRQALGQGPEFLTYFNYEAQQDKSGLPNDRFSAERPEGSISTLTIQRTEQRDSAMYRCASSLVGSGRADTQYFGPGTRLTVL.

The chain recombines TRBV27 with TRBJ2-1, with a possible D match to TRBD1 (6 bases). CDR3 length: 16 residues. V lost 4 bases and J 4 bases, leaving 17 bases between the germline ends. Per germline, CDR1 MNHEY and CDR2 SMNVEV (reference sequence). In nucleotides, the CDR3 is TGTGCCAGCAGTTACGATCAGGGGTTCCGTTACAATGAGCAGTTCTTC. This encodes CASSYDQGFRYNEQFF.

The chain is built from TRBV7-6 and TRBJ2-2, with D unresolved. The V gene lost 0 bases and the J gene lost 3 bases, with 2 bases spanning the gap. Germline CDR1 and CDR2: SGHVS and FNYEAQ. The CDR3 covers 13 residues. CDR3 sequence: CASSLAYTGELFF. DNA for the CDR3: TGTGCCAGCAGCTTAGCTTACACCGGGGAGCTGTTTTTT.

This clone was found once. V gene TRBV5-6 combines with J gene TRBJ2-4; no reliable D call. V gave up 3 bases and J gave up 5 bases, with 9 bases separating them. The CDR3 consists of 13 residues. CDR1 is SGHDT, CDR2 YYEEEE, per germline. CDR3 in DNA: TGTGCCAGCAGCTATTGGACCCAAAACATTCAGTACTTC. It yields the protein CASSYWTQNIQYF.

The genes are TRBV25-1 and TRBJ1-5; D unresolved. Germline V gene lookup returns CDR1 MGHDK and CDR2 SYGVNS. With 1 base removed from V and 6 bases from J, the gap between germline ends came to 7 bases. CDR3 length: 13 amino acids. The CDR3 reads CASSESGSQPQHF. DNA of the CDR3: TGTGCCAGCAGTGAATCCGGTTCTCAGCCCCAGCATTTT.

V usage is TRBV9 and J usage is TRBJ2-5; 9 nucleotides agree with TRBD1. The CDR3 consists of 15 residues. V dropped 3 bases and J dropped 4; count of bases not matched to a gene: 7. The germline V gene has CDR1 SGDLS and CDR2 YYNGEE. The CDR3 DNA is TGTGCCAGCAGCGGGACAGGGGTGGGCGGAGAGACCCAGTACTTC. The encoded protein is CASSGTGVGGETQYF.

The chain couples TRBV5-1 to TRBJ1-1, with 9 nucleotides matching TRBD1. The CDR3 has 16 amino acids. V was clipped by 4 bases and J by 0 bases; unmatched bases: 7. Germline values: CDR1 SGHRS, CDR2 YFSETQ. The CDR3 loop reads CASSIGTGPLNTEAFF. CDR3 bases: TGCGCCAGCAGCATCGGGACAGGGCCCCTGAACACTGAAGCTTTCTTT. The variable domain in full, completed from reference TRBV5-1 and TRBJ1-1, reads KAGVTQTPRYLIKTRGQQVTLSCSPISGHRSVSWYQQTPGQGLQFLFEYFSETQRNKGNFPGRFSGRQFSNSRSEMNVSTLELGDSALYLCASSIGTGPLNTEAFFGQGTRLTVV.

The J gene is TRBJ2-1, the V gene TRBV7-8; D uncertain. Deletions cut 3 bases from V and 10 bases from J, with 13 bases between. CDR3 size: 13 residues. Germline V gene data show CDR1 as SGHVS and CDR2 as FQNEAQ. CDR3 DNA: TGTGCCAGCAGCTTCGTCGACCCCCCGGAGCAGTTCTTC. It translates to CASSFVDPPEQFF.

The CDR3 DNA reads as TGTGCCAGCAGTCCATTAGCGGAGGGGCAAGGCTACACCTTC. Protein sequence: CASSPLAEGQGYTF. This chain joins TRBV28 and TRBJ1-2, with a weak D call TRBD1 (5 bases). Germline assignment: CDR1 MDHEN and CDR2 SYDVKM. CDR3 size: 14 residues. Trimming stripped 5 bases from V and 8 bases from J, with 18 bases between.

The sample holds a few counts of this clone. The chain is built from TRBV28 and TRBJ2-2; D is unresolved. The CDR3 is 13 amino acids. The V and J ends lost 4 bases and 0 bases respectively, with 3 bases between them. Germline V gene sequence: CDR1 MDHEN, CDR2 SYDVKM. Here the CDR3 DNA reads TGTGCCAGCAGTTACGCGAACACCGGGGAGCTGTTTTTT. Its translation is CASSYANTGELFF.

This clone appeared once. This chain links TRBV11-2 with TRBJ2-1, with D uncertain. This CDR3 comprises 12 residues. V was pared by 2 bases and J by 6 bases, with 5 bases between. Germline V gene lookup returns CDR1 SGHAT and CDR2 FQNNGV. The CDR3 reads CASSLLSNEQFF. The CDR3 DNA sequence: TGTGCCAGCAGCTTACTGTCCAATGAGCAGTTCTTC.

The chain carries TRBV7-9 and TRBJ2-1, with 8 bases matching TRBD2. The V gene's germline CDR1 is SEHNR and CDR2 FQNEAQ (reference sequence). Germline trimming cut 10 bases from V and 1 base from J; bases unmatched to any gene: 6. CDR3 length: 14 residues. CDR3: CATEAGESYNEQFF. CDR3 DNA: TGTGCCACCGAAGCGGGGGAATCCTACAATGAGCAGTTCTTC.

The V and J genes are TRBV5-1 and TRBJ2-1; possibly TRBD2 for D (6 bases). Between the trimmed V and J ends, which lost 0 bases and 7 bases, there was a span of 14 bases. CDR3 size: 15 residues. The germline V gene encodes CDR1 SGHRS and CDR2 YFSETQ. Written as DNA, the CDR3 is TGCGCCAGCAGCTTGGGGAGGTCGGACTATAATGAGCAGTTCTTC. Its translation: CASSLGRSDYNEQFF.